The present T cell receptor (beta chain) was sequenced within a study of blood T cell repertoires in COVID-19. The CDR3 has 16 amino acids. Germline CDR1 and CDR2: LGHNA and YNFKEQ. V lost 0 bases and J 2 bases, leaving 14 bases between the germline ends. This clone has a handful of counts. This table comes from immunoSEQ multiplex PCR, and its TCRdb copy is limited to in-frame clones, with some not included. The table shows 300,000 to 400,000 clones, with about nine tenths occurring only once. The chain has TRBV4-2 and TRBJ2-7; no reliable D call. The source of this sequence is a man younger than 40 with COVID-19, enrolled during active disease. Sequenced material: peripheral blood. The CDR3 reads CASSQDFWAVTYEQYF. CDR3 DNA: TGTGCCAGCAGCCAAGATTTTTGGGCTGTTACCTACGAGCAGTACTTC.